This T cell receptor (beta chain) was sequenced in a study of identical twins. There are a few counts of this clonotype. V was clipped by 5 bases and J by 9 bases, with 13 bases between them. CDR3 length equals 12 residues. From the 5' RACE reads, TCRdb called clonotypes with MiXCR, one entry per CDR3 protein. Of some 730,000 distinct CDR3 sequences listed, approximately 18% are singletons. The same specimen was also included in a second study, on T cells expressing NK-cell markers.

This receptor was taken from a woman aged 18-29 years in good health. The sample was PBMCs. The chain employs TRBV12-3 or TRBV12-4 and TRBJ2-5; D gene uncertain. CDR3 sequence (DNA): TGTGCCAGCAGTCCCATGCTCGGGCCCCAGTACTTC. Protein: CASSPMLGPQYF.